One TCR beta chain is described in this entry. Its antigen is not identified. The data were taken from a study of early T cells in non-severe SARS-CoV-2 infection. The overall study: Chains were not paired, and sequencing was done on bulk RNA from unsorted whole blood.

TCRdb re-called the 5' RACE reads through MiXCR, storing one row per CDR3 protein. The sample comprises around 100,000 distinct CDR3 sequences, approximately 17% of which are singletons, and roughly 1.2% rests with the top ten. Study outcomes and limitations: Matching with VDJdb favored anti-spike CD8 responses (missing private and CD4 specificities).

The CDR3 contains 16 residues. The germline CDR1 and CDR2 sequences are MNHEY and SVGAGI. With 6 bases removed from V and 4 bases from J, the gap between germline ends came to 20 bases. This chain connects TRBV6-5 to TRBJ2-3; D might be TRBD2 (6 bases). The receptor comes from an adult who was a healthcare worker with PCR-confirmed SARS-CoV-2 infection or an uninfected control (not recorded which). The material sequenced was whole blood. The CDR3 bases are TGTGCCAGCAGACCACTTAACGGGGAGGCGGCAGATACGCAGTATTTT. Translated: CASRPLNGEAADTQYF.